This T cell receptor (beta chain) was profiled in a study of metastatic and nonmetastatic thyroid tumors. In the original processing: Differences in CDR3 between clinicopathological groups were drawn on to build a classifier intended to discriminate distant-metastatic papillary thyroid cancer patients. TCRdb re-processed the PCR reads through MiXCR. The V and J calls and clone size come from TCRdb's table, not from the authors' own analysis. This table holds tens of thousands of clones, 9.5% to 13% found once. In its sample, this clone ranks as medium-sized. The germline V gene has CDR1 MNHEY and CDR2 SMNVEV (reference sequence). The length of the CDR3 is 15 residues. V was trimmed by 2 bases and J by 3 bases, leaving 14 bases between them. Thyroid surgery was performed in patients who had received no treatment beforehand.

This sequence joins TRBV27 and TRBJ2-7; unclear D gene. The sample consisted of blood. This sequence originates from a male donor with papillary thyroid cancer or a benign thyroid nodule (not recorded which). Some clones in this sample may be carry-over from other donors' samples. Here the CDR3 DNA reads TGTGCCAGCAGTTTAGCTCCACACCCCCTCTACGAGCAGTACTTC. Amino acid sequence: CASSLAPHPLYEQYF.